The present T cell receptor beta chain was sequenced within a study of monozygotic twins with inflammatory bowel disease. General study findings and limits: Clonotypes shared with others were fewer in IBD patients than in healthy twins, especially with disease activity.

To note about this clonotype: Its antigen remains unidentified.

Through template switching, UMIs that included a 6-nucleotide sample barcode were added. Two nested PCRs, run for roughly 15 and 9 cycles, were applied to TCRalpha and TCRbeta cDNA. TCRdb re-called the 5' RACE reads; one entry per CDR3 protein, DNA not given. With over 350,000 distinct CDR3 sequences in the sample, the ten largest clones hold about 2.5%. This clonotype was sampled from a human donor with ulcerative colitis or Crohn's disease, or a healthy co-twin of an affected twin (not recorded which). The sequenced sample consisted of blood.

CDR3 loop: CASSQDRWGSYEQYF. The V gene is TRBV4-3, the J gene TRBJ2-7. Germline CDR1 and CDR2: LGHNA and YSLEER. The CDR3 has 15 residues.